The 20 T cell receptor beta chains presented below share a single source sample, sequenced in a study of control samples from healthy donors and cancer patients. Measured with immunoSEQ multiplex PCR; TCRdb has only the in-frame clones, and not every one. The data contain approximately 97,000 clones, approximately 86% of them singletons. The sample comprised blood. The receptor source for this set is a man aged 25-40 years in good health.

The chain combines TRBV25-1 with TRBJ1-4; 7 nucleotides agree with TRBD1. The V segment lost 4 bases and the J segment 0 bases; nucleotides outside the gene matches: 5. The CDR3 is 16 residues long. Per germline, CDR1 MGHDK and CDR2 SYGVNS. Written as DNA, the CDR3 is TGTGCCAGCAGTGGATGGACAGGTGCAACTAATGAAAAACTGTTTTTT. This translates into CASSGWTGATNEKLFF.

The V and J genes are TRBV4-3 and TRBJ1-1; unclear D gene. The CDR3 extends over 13 amino acids. Germline V gene lookup returns CDR1 LGHNA and CDR2 YSLEER. V shed 2 bases and J shed 4 bases, with 8 bases lying between them. CDR3 loop: CASSQLRGTEAFF. The CDR3 DNA reads TGCGCCAGCAGCCAACTCAGAGGCACTGAAGCTTTCTTT.

The CDR3 spells CASSIGDRGYEQYF. CDR3 sequence (DNA): TGTGCCAGCAGCATAGGGGACAGGGGCTACGAGCAGTACTTC. The rearrangement uses TRBV11-3 and TRBJ2-7; 10 nucleotides line up with TRBD1. After removal of 5 bases from V and 3 bases from J, the junction contained 4 bases not matched to a gene. The CDR3 runs to 14 residues. Germline V gives CDR1 SGHNT, CDR2 YENEEA.

This clone showed up just once. The chain combines TRBV4-2 with TRBJ1-2; 7 bases fit TRBD1. Germline CDR1 and CDR2: LGHNA and YNFKEQ. CDR3 length: 16 amino acids. V lost 2 bases, J lost 6 bases, and 12 bases stayed unmatched. CDR3 DNA sequence: TGTGCCAGCAGCCAATCAGGGGGGGGTATTGAGGATGGCTACACCTTC. Its translation: CASSQSGGGIEDGYTF.

The rearrangement uses TRBV2 and TRBJ2-1; D gene uncertain. Germline CDR1 and CDR2: SNHLY and FYNNEI. CDR3 length: 13 residues. The V gene lost 7 bases and the J gene lost 5 bases, with 12 bases spanning the gap. CDR3 in amino acids: CASIIDLNNEQFF. CDR3 bases: TGTGCCAGCATCATAGACTTAAACAATGAGCAGTTCTTC.

The chain carries TRBV2 and TRBJ2-7, with TRBD1 identical over 8 bases. J gave up 5 bases and V 6 bases, and 3 bases lay outside the gene matches. This CDR3 is built from 12 residues. CDR1 is SNHLY and CDR2 is FYNNEI in the germline V gene. As DNA, the CDR3 is TGTGCCAGCAGAACAGGGGGGCACGAGCAGTACTTC. Translation: CASRTGGHEQYF.

The CDR3, as DNA: TGTGCCACCAGCAGGACCGGGACTAGCGGGAGACCCACCGGGGAGCTGTTTTTT. Translation gives CATSRTGTSGRPTGELFF. The chain combines TRBV15 with TRBJ2-2; 14 positions agree with TRBD2. CDR1 is LNHNV and CDR2 is YYDKDF in the germline V gene (reference sequence). With V trimmed by 3 bases and J by 4 bases, 7 bases remained unmatched. This CDR3 comprises 18 residues.

The rearrangement uses TRBV28 and TRBJ2-5, with TRBD2 matching 9 bases. Trimming removed 5 bases from V and 1 base from J; junction bases left unmatched: 11. Germline V lookup: CDR1 MDHEN, CDR2 SYDVKM. The CDR3 runs to 17 residues. The DNA for the CDR3 is TGTGCCAGCAGTCCTTCGGGAAGCGGGAGGTTCCAAGAGACCCAGTACTTC. This sequence encodes CASSPSGSGRFQETQYF.

The CDR3: CASSLSVADTQYF. CDR3 coding DNA: TGTGCCAGCAGCTTGTCGGTGGCAGATACGCAGTATTTT. The chain links TRBV5-4 to TRBJ2-3; D remains unclear. From germline, CDR1 is SGHNT and CDR2 YYREEE (reference sequence). Trimming left V 1 base short and J 4 bases short, with 7 bases between. This CDR3 is 13 amino acids long.

The V call is TRBV19, the J call TRBJ2-1; D is unresolved. Deletions cut 1 base from V and 4 bases from J, with 17 bases between. Germline CDR1 and CDR2: LNHDA and SQIVND (reference sequence). The CDR3 runs to 17 residues. In DNA, the CDR3 is TGTGCCAGTAGTATAGTCCCGAGACTTCTATTTTACAATGAGCAGTTCTTC. Residues: CASSIVPRLLFYNEQFF.

The rearrangement links TRBV10-3 to TRBJ2-7; tentative D call: TRBD1 (5 bases). The CDR3 runs to 13 residues. Trimming removed 8 bases from V and 3 bases from J, with 14 bases in between. Per germline, CDR1 ENHRY and CDR2 SYGVKD. In DNA, the CDR3 is TGTGCCATCGGGGCTCCTCAAGGCTACGAGCAGTACTTC. Amino acid sequence: CAIGAPQGYEQYF.

The chain carries TRBV30 and TRBJ2-3, with D perhaps TRBD2 (5 bases). The CDR3 has 13 residues. Per the germline V gene, CDR1 is GTSNPN and CDR2 is SVGIG (reference sequence). The V gene lost 4 bases and the J gene lost 6 bases, with 14 bases spanning the gap. This CDR3 is CAWTEGTLDTQYF. The CDR3 coding sequence is TGTGCCTGGACTGAGGGAACACTGGATACGCAGTATTTT.

The J gene is TRBJ1-1, the V gene TRBV3-1 (or the pseudogene TRBV3-2); 8 bases align to TRBD1. The CDR3 contains 15 residues. In germline, CDR1 is LGHDT, CDR2 YNNKEL (reference sequence). The J segment lost 4 bases and the V segment lost 2 bases, leaving 6 bases of the junction unmatched. The DNA for the CDR3 is TGTGCCAGCAGCCAAAGACTTACAGGGGGCACTGAAGCTTTCTTT. It codes for CASSQRLTGGTEAFF.

Remarks on this clone: This could be a read error, since a much larger clone is one nucleotide away. Other DNA sequences in the same sample also yield this CDR3. This chain connects TRBV5-1 to TRBJ2-7, with D hard to call. The CDR3 sequence is 11 residues long. Germline V CDR1 and CDR2: SGHRS, YFSETQ. Trimming removed 3 bases from V and 2 bases from J, with 3 bases in between. CDR3 bases: TGCGCCAGCAGCTCTACCTACGAGCAGTACTTC. It yields the protein CASSSTYEQYF.

The V call is TRBV7-2, the J call TRBJ1-3; 9 bases align to TRBD1. The CDR3 consists of 15 residues. The V segment lost 0 bases and the J segment 8 bases; nucleotides outside the gene matches: 5. Looked up from germline, CDR1 is SGHTA and CDR2 is FQGNSA. CDR3 protein: CASSLAGQGWDTIYF. Here the CDR3 DNA reads TGTGCCAGCAGCTTAGCGGGACAGGGTTGGGACACCATATATTTT.

This clone showed up just once. This chain links TRBV30 with TRBJ1-2; TRBD1 matches at 9 bases. The CDR3 length is 15 residues. Germline lookup yields CDR1 GTSNPN and CDR2 SVGIG (reference sequence). The ends lost 3 bases at V and 4 bases at J; junction bases unmatched: 9. The CDR3 region is CAWSATGGPGYGYTF. The CDR3 DNA sequence: TGTGCCTGGAGCGCAACAGGGGGCCCGGGCTATGGCTACACCTTC.

V and J are TRBV5-4 and TRBJ1-3; weak D call: TRBD1 (6 bases). CDR3 length: 15 residues. Germline V CDR1 and CDR2: SGHNT, YYREEE (reference sequence). Between the trimmed V and J ends, which lost 0 bases and 5 bases, there was a span of 12 bases. CDR3 region: CASSLAGRGRNTIYF. The CDR3 DNA follows: TGTGCCAGCAGCTTGGCTGGCAGGGGAAGAAACACCATATATTTT.

The chain links TRBV19 to TRBJ1-1, with D hard to call. The germline V gene encodes CDR1 LNHDA and CDR2 SQIVND (reference sequence). V lost 7 bases to trimming and J lost 1 base, with 7 bases between them. CDR3 size: 12 residues. The CDR3: CASKEGNTEAFF. In nucleotides, the CDR3 is TGTGCCAGTAAAGAGGGGAACACTGAAGCTTTCTTT. Full variable domain (outside the CDR3, taken from reference TRBV19 and TRBJ1-1): DGGITQSPKYLFRKEGQNVTLSCEQNLNHDAMYWYRQDPGQGLRLIYYSQIVNDFQKGDIAEGYSVSREKKESFPLTVTSAQKNPTAFYLCASKEGNTEAFFGQGTRLTVV.

This clone showed up just once. This chain joins TRBV14 and TRBJ2-7, with 11 bases lining up with TRBD1. After removal of 2 bases from V and 2 bases from J, the junction contained 8 bases not matched to a gene. Looked up from germline, CDR1 is SGHDN and CDR2 is FVKESK. The CDR3 has 17 residues. CDR3 in amino acids: CASSQPKRGQGAYEQYF. The CDR3 DNA follows: TGTGCCAGCAGCCAACCCAAAAGGGGACAGGGGGCCTACGAGCAGTACTTC.

The chain uses TRBV7-2 and TRBJ2-1, with D possibly matching TRBD2 (5 bases). This CDR3 region has 15 residues. The germline gives CDR1 SGHTA, CDR2 FQGNSA. The germline V and J ends were trimmed by 5 bases and 2 bases, with 13 bases remaining between them. The CDR3 DNA follows: TGTGCCAGCAGCCTGACGAGCGGACCCTACAATGAGCAGTTCTTC. Translated: CASSLTSGPYNEQFF. Full variable domain (remainder filled in from reference TRBV7-2 and TRBJ2-1): GAGVSQSPSNKVTEKGKDVELRCDPISGHTALYWYRQSLGQGLEFLIYFQGNSAPDKSGLPSDRFSAERTGGSVSTLTIQRTQQEDSAVYLCASSLTSGPYNEQFFGPGTRLTVL.